The 28 T cell receptor beta chains reported below all come from one sample, sequenced in a study of T cell changes during pregnancy in multiple sclerosis. Measured with immunoSEQ multiplex PCR; TCRdb has only the in-frame clones, and not every one. The sample lists roughly 76,000 clones; 85% to 95% were seen once. This material consisted of CD4+ T cells from peripheral blood mononuclear cells, taken after pregnancy. Receptors were obtained from a female donor with multiple sclerosis, enrolled in a pregnancy study.

The V gene is TRBV5-4, the J gene TRBJ2-1; no firm D call. V was cut by 4 bases and J by 8 bases, with 16 bases left in between. The CDR3 consists of 14 residues. Germline-derived CDR1 and CDR2 are SGHNT and YYREEE (reference sequence). The CDR3 here is CASSPSPRNDEQFF. The CDR3 DNA is TGTGCCAGCAGCCCCTCCCCTAGAAACGATGAGCAGTTCTTC.

The chain combines TRBV5-4 with TRBJ2-1, with D perhaps matching TRBD2 (6 bases). Deletions cut 4 bases from V and 5 bases from J, with 16 bases between. The CDR3 covers 15 residues. Germline V gene sequence: CDR1 SGHNT, CDR2 YYREEE (reference sequence). The CDR3 DNA follows: TGTGCCAGCAGCCCGGGAGCAGCGTTAGACAATGAGCAGTTCTTC. Its protein is CASSPGAALDNEQFF.

The V gene is TRBV5-1, the J gene TRBJ2-7, with 11 bases aligning to TRBD2. J was trimmed by 2 bases and V by 4 bases; bases with no gene match: 8. CDR1 SGHRS and CDR2 YFSETQ come from the germline V gene. The CDR3 contains 16 residues. CDR3 sequence (DNA): TGCGCCAGCAGCCGGGCCACTAGCGGGAGAACCTACGAGCAGTACTTC. It translates to CASSRATSGRTYEQYF.

This chain links TRBV9 with TRBJ1-2; possible D gene TRBD1, 5 bases. V gave up 4 bases and J gave up 4 bases, with 17 bases separating them. Germline CDR1 reads SGDLS; CDR2 reads YYNGEE. The CDR3 extends over 15 amino acids. CDR3 sequence: CASSTQAGVSYGYTF. CDR3 in DNA: TGTGCCAGCAGCACACAGGCTGGGGTTAGCTATGGCTACACCTTC.

This clone was seen a single time. The chain uses TRBV18 and TRBJ2-6; 12 positions agree with TRBD1. The CDR3 sequence is 16 residues long. Germline V lookup: CDR1 KGHSH, CDR2 LQKENI. V lost 4 bases and J lost 2; bases outside the gene matches: 0. DNA of the CDR3: TGTGCCAGCTCACGGGACAGGGGGCCTGGGGCCAACGTCCTGACTTTC. This gives the protein CASSRDRGPGANVLTF.

This chain connects TRBV25-1 to TRBJ1-1; D is unresolved. The V gene lost 3 bases and the J gene lost 3 bases, with 8 bases spanning the gap. This CDR3 comprises 13 residues. Germline lookup yields CDR1 MGHDK and CDR2 SYGVNS. CDR3 amino acids: CASSDLRDTEAFF. CDR3 sequence (DNA): TGTGCCAGCAGTGATTTGAGGGACACTGAAGCTTTCTTT.

This clone came up once. The chain couples TRBV28 to TRBJ2-3; 14 nucleotides align to TRBD2. The CDR3 consists of 15 residues. The germline gives CDR1 MDHEN, CDR2 SYDVKM. With 6 bases clipped from V and 5 bases from J, the junction kept 4 bases outside the gene matches. CDR3 amino acids: CASSTGTSGGDTQYF. CDR3 sequence (DNA): TGTGCCAGCAGCACCGGGACTAGCGGGGGAGATACGCAGTATTTT.

The genes are TRBV6-5 and TRBJ1-4, with D maybe TRBD1 (6 bases). The CDR3 contains 15 residues. Germline CDR1 and CDR2: MNHEY and SVGAGI. Trimming took off 2 bases at V and 7 bases at J, with 14 bases between the two ends. The CDR3 DNA reads TGTGCCAGCAGTTACGACGGGACACCCATTGAAAAACTGTTTTTT. Translated, it gives CASSYDGTPIEKLFF.

The gene calls are TRBV10-3 and TRBJ1-3; TRBD1 is a possible D gene (5 bases). Germline assignment: CDR1 ENHRY and CDR2 SYGVKD. The V end was cut by 0 bases, the J end by 4 bases, with 13 bases between. This CDR3 is 16 amino acids long. The DNA for the CDR3 is TGTGCCATCAGTGAGTCTATCGGGGCGGGAGGAAACACCATATATTTT. This translates into CAISESIGAGGNTIYF.

The rearrangement uses TRBV9 and TRBJ1-1; no definite D call. The CDR3 is 16 amino acids. V lost 0 bases, J lost 6 bases, and 18 bases lay in between. The germline gives CDR1 SGDLS, CDR2 YYNGEE. CDR3 protein: CASSVVPGKVRAEAFF. The DNA of the CDR3 is TGTGCCAGCAGCGTAGTTCCGGGAAAGGTCCGGGCTGAAGCTTTCTTT.

The chain couples TRBV7-6 to TRBJ1-6; 9 bases are a match to TRBD1. J lost 1 base, V lost 5 bases, and 9 bases had no gene match. The length of the CDR3 is 18 residues. Germline-derived CDR1 and CDR2 are SGHVS and FNYEAQ. CDR3 DNA sequence: TGTGCCAGCAGCGCGAACAGGGGGCGGACTTCCTATAATTCACCCCTCCACTTT. Translated: CASSANRGRTSYNSPLHF.

This rearrangement joins TRBV2 to TRBJ1-2; 7 bases agree with TRBD1. This CDR3 spans 14 amino acids. CDR1 SNHLY and CDR2 FYNNEI come from the germline V gene. V was clipped by 7 bases and J by 6 bases; unmatched bases: 11. CDR3 protein: CASTEGRQGHGYTF. The CDR3 DNA follows: TGTGCCAGCACTGAGGGCCGACAGGGTCATGGCTACACCTTC. Filled out from reference TRBV2 and TRBJ1-2, the complete variable domain reads EPEVTQTPSHQVTQMGQEVILRCVPISNHLYFYWYRQILGQKVEFLVSFYNNEISEKSEIFDDQFSVERPDGSNFTLKIRSTKLEDSAMYFCASTEGRQGHGYTFGSGTRLTVV.

The chain employs TRBV2 and TRBJ1-3; 7 nucleotides align to TRBD1. The germline V gene encodes CDR1 SNHLY and CDR2 FYNNEI. This CDR3 comprises 15 residues. V shed 7 bases and J 0 bases; nucleotides not matched to a gene: 6. The CDR3 sequence: CASTRTGDSGNTIYF. CDR3 nucleotides: TGTGCCAGCACCAGAACAGGGGACTCTGGAAACACCATATATTTT.

This chain uses TRBV5-6 with TRBJ2-5, with TRBD2 as a possible D gene (5 bases). From germline, CDR1 is SGHDT and CDR2 YYEEEE. CDR3 length: 14 amino acids. Between the trimmed V and J ends, which lost 4 bases and 0 bases, there was a span of 10 bases. The CDR3 DNA is TGTGCCAGCAGCAGGACTGGAAACCAAGAGACCCAGTACTTC. This encodes CASSRTGNQETQYF.

The V gene is TRBV27, the J gene TRBJ2-6, with 7 bases aligning to TRBD2. The CDR3 runs 20 residues. Trimming removed 0 bases from V and 0 bases from J; junction bases left unmatched: 11. Germline CDR1 MNHEY, CDR2 SMNVEV (reference sequence). DNA of the CDR3: TGTGCCAGCAGTTTATCCCCTCGGGGGGTGAGCCCCTCTGGGGCCAACGTCCTGACTTTC. This sequence encodes CASSLSPRGVSPSGANVLTF.

The gene calls are TRBV7-3 and TRBJ2-5; TRBD2 aligns across 14 bases. CDR1 is SGHTA, CDR2 FQGTGA, per germline. The V segment lost 4 bases and the J segment 4 bases; nucleotides outside the gene matches: 8. CDR3 length equals 17 residues. CDR3 DNA sequence: TGTGCCAGCAGCTCCTTACCGGGACTAGCGGGAGTAGAGACCCAGTACTTC. This gives the protein CASSSLPGLAGVETQYF.

The chain joins TRBV5-6 to TRBJ1-5; 9 bases are a match to TRBD1. The V gene's germline CDR1 is SGHDT and CDR2 YYEEEE. The CDR3 contains 16 residues. The ends lost 2 bases at V and 3 bases at J; junction bases unmatched: 6. CDR3 region: CASSLYRGPTNQPQHF. CDR3 nucleotide sequence: TGTGCCAGCAGCTTATACAGGGGGCCTACCAATCAGCCCCAGCATTTT.

The gene calls are TRBV2 and TRBJ2-5; D is unresolved. Germline CDR1 is SNHLY and CDR2 is FYNNEI. The CDR3 extends over 15 amino acids. V lost 3 bases to trimming and J lost 1 base, with 12 bases between them. The CDR3 sequence is CASSDLGAIQETQYF. In DNA form, the CDR3 reads TGTGCCAGCAGTGACCTTGGAGCCATCCAAGAGACCCAGTACTTC.

V gene TRBV15 combines with J gene TRBJ2-1; 14 bases are a match to TRBD2. The CDR3 is 19 amino acids. Germline lookup yields CDR1 LNHNV and CDR2 YYDKDF (reference sequence). V was pared by 2 bases and J by 7 bases, with 13 bases of the junction left unmatched. CDR3 region: CATSRWGLAGAGGENEQFF. The CDR3 DNA is TGTGCCACCAGCAGATGGGGACTAGCGGGGGCCGGGGGGGAGAATGAGCAGTTCTTC. Together with reference TRBV15 and TRBJ2-1, the CDR3 gives the full variable domain: DAMVIQNPRYQVTQFGKPVTLSCSQTLNHNVMYWYQQKSSQAPKLLFHYYDKDFNNEADTPDNFQSRRPNTSFCFLDIRSPGLGDTAMYLCATSRWGLAGAGGENEQFFGPGTRLTVL.

The chain has TRBV30 and TRBJ2-3; 11 bases line up with TRBD2. Germline trimming cut 2 bases from V and 2 bases from J; bases unmatched to any gene: 3. Germline V lookup: CDR1 GTSNPN, CDR2 SVGIG (reference sequence). The CDR3 consists of 15 residues. The CDR3 loop reads CAWSTTSGTTDTQYF. CDR3 coding DNA: TGTGCCTGGAGTACGACTAGCGGGACCACAGATACGCAGTATTTT.

This chain connects TRBV6-6 to TRBJ1-6; D possibly corresponds to TRBD1 (6 bases). V was trimmed by 7 bases and J by 9 bases, leaving 19 bases between them. Germline-derived CDR1 and CDR2 are MNHNY and SVGAGI (reference sequence). The CDR3 spans 15 residues. The CDR3 loop is CASTLGGDTGSPLHF. Written as DNA, the CDR3 is TGTGCCAGCACCCTGGGTGGGGACACAGGTTCACCCCTCCACTTT.

The chain has TRBV19 and TRBJ1-4; D gene unclear. Germline V gene lookup returns CDR1 LNHDA and CDR2 SQIVND (reference sequence). Trimming pared 3 bases from V and 8 bases from J, leaving 19 bases between. The length of the CDR3 is 16 residues. The CDR3: CASSIARGRLGEKLFF. The CDR3 DNA sequence: TGTGCCAGTAGTATCGCCCGAGGGCGCCTGGGGGAAAAACTGTTTTTT.

V is TRBV7-9 and J is TRBJ1-2; 12 nucleotides line up with TRBD1. The CDR3 length is 18 residues. Trimming took 2 bases from V and 5 from J; bases not matched to a gene: 12. The germline V gene encodes CDR1 SEHNR and CDR2 FQNEAQ (reference sequence). CDR3 region: CASSLRFGTGGVEYGYTF. The CDR3 nucleotides are TGTGCCAGCAGCTTAAGGTTTGGGACAGGGGGCGTCGAATATGGCTACACCTTC.

The chain links TRBV19 to TRBJ2-1; 11 positions match TRBD2. The CDR3 totals 18 residues. Per the germline V gene, CDR1 is LNHDA and CDR2 is SQIVND (reference sequence). The V gene end was trimmed by 2 bases and the J gene end by 5 bases; junction bases not matched to a gene: 11. CDR3 residues: CASSIRGSGGAGNNEQFF. The CDR3 DNA is TGTGCCAGTAGTATACGGGGTAGCGGGGGGGCCGGTAACAATGAGCAGTTCTTC.

The gene calls are TRBV28 and TRBJ2-7, with 13 bases identical to TRBD2. The germline CDR1 and CDR2 sequences are MDHEN and SYDVKM. V was pared by 6 bases and J by 7 bases, with 9 bases of the junction left unmatched. The CDR3 is 15 amino acids. The CDR3 DNA reads as TGTGCCAGCAGCTCAGGAGGGACTAGCGGGATAGAGCAGTACTTC. Protein sequence: CASSSGGTSGIEQYF.

This clone was detected a few times. This chain connects TRBV27 to TRBJ1-1; the match to TRBD1 covers 7 bases. Germline loops: CDR1 MNHEY, CDR2 SMNVEV (reference sequence). The CDR3 runs to 15 residues. After removal of 6 bases from V and 0 bases from J, the junction contained 7 bases not matched to a gene. CDR3 nucleotide sequence: TGTGCCAGCAGACAGGCGGGACAGTTGAACACTGAAGCTTTCTTT. It specifies CASRQAGQLNTEAFF.

This sequence joins TRBV2 and TRBJ2-1; TRBD1 matches at 7 bases. CDR3 size: 13 residues. Looked up from germline, CDR1 is SNHLY and CDR2 is FYNNEI. V was clipped by 5 bases and J by 8 bases; unmatched bases: 6. The CDR3 loop reads CASSPQGTHEQFF. The CDR3, as DNA: TGTGCCAGCAGTCCACAGGGGACCCATGAGCAGTTCTTC.

The V call is TRBV5-1, the J call TRBJ1-5, with 7 bases matching TRBD1. This CDR3 region has 14 residues. Germline V CDR1 and CDR2: SGHRS, YFSETQ. V shed 4 bases and J 8 bases; nucleotides not matched to a gene: 9. This CDR3 reads CASSTGQAAEPQHF. The CDR3 region has the DNA TGCGCCAGCAGCACCGGACAGGCTGCGGAGCCCCAGCATTTT.